Each of the 4 T cell receptor beta chains below was sequenced from the same sample in a study of post-analysis software for immune sequencing data. Study conclusions and caveats: A handful of TRBV segments (TRBV5-6, TRBV5-1 and TRBV20-1 among them) occurred more frequently in patients than in controls.

Their cognate antigens are unknown. Unique molecular identifiers tagged the TCR beta cDNA libraries. One entry per CDR3 protein, called by TCRdb with MiXCR from the PCR reads. The sample carries about 460,000 distinct CDR3 sequences, under 55% recorded once. The specimen was blood. These receptors originate from a girl aged 5-17 years with multiple sclerosis.

V gene TRBV3-1 combines with J gene TRBJ2-1, with 7 bases fitting TRBD1. V was clipped by 2 bases and J by 4 bases; unmatched bases: 8. CDR1 and CDR2 from the germline V gene are LGHDT and YNNKEL (reference sequence). The CDR3 has 16 residues. The CDR3 protein is CASSQTGTDPYNEQFF. CDR3 nucleotides: TGTGCCAGCAGCCAAACCGGGACAGACCCTTACAATGAGCAGTTCTTC.

This clonotype was seen more than once but under ten times. The chain joins TRBV5-1 to TRBJ2-3; D is undetermined. V was cut by 0 bases and J by 0 bases, with 11 bases left in between. Germline V CDR1 and CDR2: SGHRS, YFSETQ. The CDR3 contains 16 residues. The DNA for the CDR3 is TGCGCCAGCAGCTTGGACCTGACTGTTAGCACAGATACGCAGTATTTT. It translates to CASSLDLTVSTDTQYF.

This clonotype was counted between two and nine times. The gene calls are TRBV7-2 and TRBJ2-3; 7 nucleotides agree with TRBD2. CDR1 and CDR2 (germline): SGHTA, FQGNSA. The CDR3 has 16 residues. V lost 4 bases, J lost 1 base, and 8 bases stayed unmatched. The CDR3 loop is CASSSLSGTGTDTQYF. The CDR3, as DNA: TGTGCCAGCAGCTCTCTAAGCGGGACGGGCACAGATACGCAGTATTTT.

The chain uses TRBV21-1 and TRBJ2-4. TRBV21-1 has pseudogene status. CDR3 length equals 15 residues. As DNA, the CDR3 is TGTGCCAGCAGCAAAGTCGGCAGAGCCAAAAACATTCAGTACTTC. Encoded protein: CASSKVGRAKNIQYF.